This T cell receptor (beta chain) was observed in a study of shared clonotypes between healthy human individuals. Germline V gene data show CDR1 as SNHLY and CDR2 as FYNNEI. The CDR3 covers 14 residues. Trimming took 6 bases from V and 4 from J; bases not matched to a gene: 2. Sequencing used immunoSEQ multiplex PCR; TCRdb keeps in-frame clones, though not all of them. The table includes 1 million to 1.3 million clones, about 84% detected once. A remark on this clone: As yet, its antigen is unknown.

Study-wide results and caveats: Some naive CD4 clonotypes, approximately 4.5%, turned up in common across a handful of donors. Rarefaction indicated that sorted-subset sequencing remained incomplete although depth was large. Sequencing depth was predicted to influence how clonotypes are shared among donors.

Healthy HIV-negative adults without recent acute infections or vaccinations served as donors. The TCR was taken from a man aged 18 to 30 in good health. Some clones in this sample may be carry-over from other donors' samples. This chain connects TRBV2 to TRBJ2-2; TRBD2 agrees at 10 bases. The sequenced sample consisted of memory CD4+ T cells from PBMCs. Subset defined: CD45RA-negative fraction. The CDR3 DNA reads TGTGCCAGCAGGACTAGCGGGCTCACCGGGGAGCTGTTTTTT. Residues: CASRTSGLTGELFF.